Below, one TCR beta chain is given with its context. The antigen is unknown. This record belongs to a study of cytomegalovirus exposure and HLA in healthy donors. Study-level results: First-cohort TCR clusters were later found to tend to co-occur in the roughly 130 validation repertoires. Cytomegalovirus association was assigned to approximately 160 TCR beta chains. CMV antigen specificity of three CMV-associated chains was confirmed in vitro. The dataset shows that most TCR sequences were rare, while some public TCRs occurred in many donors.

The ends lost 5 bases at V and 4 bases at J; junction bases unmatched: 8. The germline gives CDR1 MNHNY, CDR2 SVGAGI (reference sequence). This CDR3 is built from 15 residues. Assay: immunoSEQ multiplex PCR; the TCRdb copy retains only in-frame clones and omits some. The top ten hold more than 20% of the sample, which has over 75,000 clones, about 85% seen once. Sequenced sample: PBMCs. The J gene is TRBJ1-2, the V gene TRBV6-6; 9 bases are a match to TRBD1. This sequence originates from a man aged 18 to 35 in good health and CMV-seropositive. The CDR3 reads CASSPLTGGGYGYTF. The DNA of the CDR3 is TGTGCCAGCAGTCCCCTAACAGGGGGCGGCTATGGCTACACCTTC.